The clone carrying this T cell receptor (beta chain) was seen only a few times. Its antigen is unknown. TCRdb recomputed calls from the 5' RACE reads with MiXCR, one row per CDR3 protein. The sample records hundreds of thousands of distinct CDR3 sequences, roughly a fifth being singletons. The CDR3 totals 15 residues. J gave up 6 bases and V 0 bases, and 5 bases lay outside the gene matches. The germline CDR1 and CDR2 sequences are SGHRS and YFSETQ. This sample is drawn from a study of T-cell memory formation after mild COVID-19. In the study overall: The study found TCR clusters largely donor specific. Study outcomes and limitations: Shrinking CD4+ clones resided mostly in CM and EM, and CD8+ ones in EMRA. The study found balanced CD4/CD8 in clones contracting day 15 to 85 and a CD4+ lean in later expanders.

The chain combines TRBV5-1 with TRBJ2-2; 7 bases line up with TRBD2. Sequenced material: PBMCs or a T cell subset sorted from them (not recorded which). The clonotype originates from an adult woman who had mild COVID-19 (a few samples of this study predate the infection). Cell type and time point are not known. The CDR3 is CASSLEAGSAGELFF. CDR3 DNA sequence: TGCGCCAGCAGCTTGGAAGCGGGGTCCGCCGGGGAGCTGTTTTTT.